This T cell receptor (beta chain) emerged from a study of blood T cell repertoires in COVID-19 (dated by TCRdb to between 2020 and 2021). Context from the whole study: Collaborator samples came from the United States, Italy and Spain and covered acute and convalescent phases of COVID-19. HLA class I and class II types, where available, came from metadata supplied by the sample provider rather than from assay-based typing. Deeply sampled blood TCRbeta repertoires from subjects exposed to, actively infected with, or recovered from COVID-19 were included in the dataset. The samples were drawn from two sources: the first 160 participants of the ongoing ImmuneRACE study, and over 950 subjects contributed by 6 global collaborators. The sample metadata nearly always contained a de-identified subject ID, COVID-19 status, age in years and sex. The repertoires were released in a freely available public database meant as a resource for research on the immune response to SARS-CoV-2. The material from the prospective study consisted of cDNA or gDNA derived from T cells, B-cell-depleted T cells, or PBMCs. Here is what the overall study found, with its caveats: The amount of clinical and demographic metadata varied by source and participant and was provided uncurated.

This clone has only one observation. Its binding antigen is unknown. No much larger clonotype is one base removed from it; base qualities were not supplied. TCRbeta CDR3 regions were amplified from genomic DNA using the immunoSEQ Assay, a bias-controlled multiplex PCR. As for the authors' bioinformatics: The number of nucleated cells in each sample was estimated by amplification of reference gene primers within the assay. Sequence reads were collapsed and filtered to measure the absolute abundance of every unique TCRbeta CDR3 rearrangement. Productive Simpson clonality was computed per sample as the square root of Simpson's diversity index over productive rearrangements. This is the immuneACCESS table as TCRdb keeps it, with only in-frame sequences that have V and J called. A part of the clones is gone; compared with another copy, unresolved V genes explain less than half, and the rest is unexplained. The V and J calls and clone size are taken from that table; D and trimming were inferred from the DNA. Recorded for this sample are about 99,000 clones; approximately 87% of them occurred a single time. The ten largest clonotypes hold roughly 14% of the sample.

Each collaborating institution followed its own protocols to collect whole blood in K2EDTA tubes. For TCRbeta analysis, collaborator samples were shipped as frozen whole blood, as isolated PBMCs, or as DNA extracted from either sample type. From cysteine to phenylalanine, the CDR3 is 13 amino acids long. Only the CDR3 region is kept as DNA, spanning 39 bases read in frame from base 1. Between the V and J ends, shortened by 2 bases and 4 bases respectively, the junction contains 6 bases. CDR1 and CDR2 (KGHDR, SFDVKD) derive from the germline V gene. This chain joins TRBV24-1 to TRBJ2-3; the D gene remains uncertain. This sequence was found in a man aged 45 to 65 with acute or convalescent COVID-19. The sample consisted of peripheral blood. The CDR3 protein: CATSDWAADTQYF. The DNA sequence is as follows: TGTGCCACCAGTGATTGGGCCGCAGATACGCAGTATTTT.